These 20 T cell receptor beta chains came from one sample sequenced in a study of cytomegalovirus exposure and HLA in healthy donors. The PCR used 60 Vbeta and 13 Jbeta primers. The assay was immunoSEQ multiplex PCR, and TCRdb's table has in-frame clones only and misses some. The sample carries more than 85,000 clones, about an eighth recorded once. Sequencing used PBMCs. These receptors were taken from a middle-aged man in good health and CMV-seropositive.

This clone appeared a few times. J is TRBJ2-7 and V is TRBV9; 7 nucleotides line up with TRBD2. From germline, CDR1 is SGDLS and CDR2 YYNGEE. The CDR3 is 15 amino acids. Losses at the gene ends were 2 bases for V and 0 bases for J; bases not matched to a gene: 5. This CDR3 reads CASSVSGVSSYEQYF. CDR3 DNA: TGTGCCAGCAGCGTGAGCGGGGTTAGCTCCTACGAGCAGTACTTC.

This clone showed up just a few times. The junction differs from germline at one of its ends, possibly a read error. CDR3 nucleotide sequence: TGTGCTAGCAGCGGGGACATCACAGATACGCAGTATTTT. Translation gives CASSGDITDTQYF. The gene calls are TRBV7-7 and TRBJ2-3; possible D gene TRBD2, 7 bases. This CDR3 is 13 amino acids long. Per germline, CDR1 SSHAT and CDR2 FNYEAQ (reference sequence).

J is TRBJ2-5 and V is TRBV7-9, with 7 bases lining up with TRBD1. The J segment lost 7 bases and the V segment lost 5 bases, leaving 10 bases of the junction unmatched. This CDR3 is 14 amino acids long. Germline-derived CDR1 and CDR2 are SEHNR and FQNEAQ (reference sequence). CDR3 residues: CASSPRDSLGTQYF. In DNA form, the CDR3 reads TGTGCCAGCAGCCCCCGGGACAGCCTCGGGACCCAGTACTTC.

This clone was observed a few times. The V and J genes are TRBV7-6 and TRBJ2-7, with a tentative D call TRBD1 (6 bases). CDR1 is SGHVS, CDR2 FNYEAQ, per germline. V lost 2 bases and J 0 bases, leaving 14 bases between the germline ends. The CDR3 extends over 16 amino acids. CDR3 DNA: TGTGCCAGCAGCTTAAGGGGTCCGGACAGCTCCTACGAGCAGTACTTC. It yields the protein CASSLRGPDSSYEQYF.

V gene TRBV5-1 combines with J gene TRBJ2-2; D not resolved. CDR3 size: 14 residues. Trimming pared 0 bases from V and 1 base from J, leaving 4 bases between. In germline, CDR1 is SGHRS, CDR2 YFSETQ. The CDR3 here is CASSLVRNTGELFF. DNA of the CDR3: TGCGCCAGCAGCTTGGTCAGGAACACCGGGGAGCTGTTTTTT.

The chain links TRBV28 to TRBJ2-1; D not certain. The germline gives CDR1 MDHEN, CDR2 SYDVKM. V was shortened by 5 bases and J by 5 bases, with 10 bases between the two germline ends. The CDR3 sequence is 13 residues long. The CDR3 here is CASSPQTHNEQFF. CDR3 bases: TGTGCCAGCAGTCCTCAGACTCACAATGAGCAGTTCTTC. Full variable domain (rest looked up from reference TRBV28 and TRBJ2-1): DVKVTQSSRYLVKRTGEKVFLECVQDMDHENMFWYRQDPGLGLRLIYFSYDVKMKEKGDIPEGYSVSREKKERFSLILESASTNQTSMYLCASSPQTHNEQFFGPGTRLTVL.

This clone was detected only a few times. The V gene is TRBV10-1, the J gene TRBJ2-7, with TRBD2 matching 9 bases. The CDR3 contains 12 residues. The germline CDR1 and CDR2 sequences are WNHNN and SYGVQD (reference sequence). Trimming removed 11 bases from V and 4 bases from J; junction bases left unmatched: 6. CDR3 coding DNA: TGCGCCGGGCCAGCGGGAGGATACGAGCAGTACTTC. Protein sequence: CAGPAGGYEQYF.

This clone was picked up a small number of times. The gene calls are TRBV6-1 and TRBJ1-4; D may be TRBD1 (5 bases). The V gene lost 1 base and the J gene lost 0 bases, with 12 bases spanning the gap. The CDR3 length is 17 residues. In germline, CDR1 is MNHNS, CDR2 SASEGT. The CDR3 DNA follows: TGTGCCAGCAGTGAAGTTGGCAGGGCGGCAACTAATGAAAAACTGTTTTTT. Protein product: CASSEVGRAATNEKLFF.

This clone was counted between two and nine times. The chain is built from TRBV10-1 and TRBJ1-2; D uncertain. V gave up 4 bases and J gave up 2 bases, with 8 bases separating them. Germline lookup yields CDR1 WNHNN and CDR2 SYGVQD (reference sequence). The CDR3 has 13 amino acids. CDR3 amino acids: CASSGDTNYGYTF. Here the CDR3 DNA reads TGCGCCAGCAGTGGCGACACCAACTATGGCTACACCTTC.

This clone was seen a few times. This rearrangement joins TRBV4-1 to TRBJ2-1, with D maybe TRBD2 (6 bases). In germline, CDR1 is MGHRA, CDR2 YSYEKL. The CDR3 length is 15 residues. V was clipped by 4 bases and J by 6 bases, with 16 bases between them. The DNA for the CDR3 is TGCGCCAGCAGCCGTGGAAGGGGAGGCAGCAATGAGCAGTTCTTC. As protein: CASSRGRGGSNEQFF.

Here the CDR3 reads CASREQVKSEQYF. CDR3 nucleotide sequence: TGTGCCAGCAGGGAACAGGTTAAGAGCGAGCAGTACTTC. This sequence joins TRBV6-5 and TRBJ2-7; D is possibly TRBD1 (5 bases). V lost 6 bases and J 6 bases, leaving 15 bases between the germline ends. The CDR3 consists of 13 residues. In germline, CDR1 is MNHEY, CDR2 SVGAGI.

This chain joins TRBV11-2 and TRBJ1-4; TRBD1 is a possible D gene (6 bases). CDR3 length: 15 residues. Germline V gene data show CDR1 as SGHAT and CDR2 as FQNNGV. Between the trimmed V and J ends, which lost 2 bases and 8 bases, there was a span of 15 bases. The CDR3 sequence: CASSLKAGEGEKLFF. In DNA, the CDR3 is TGTGCCAGCAGCTTAAAAGCAGGGGAAGGCGAAAAACTGTTTTTT. The full variable domain, its missing parts supplied by reference TRBV11-2 and TRBJ1-4, is EAGVAQSPRYKIIEKRQSVAFWCNPISGHATLYWYQQILGQGPKLLIQFQNNGVVDDSQLPKDRFSAERLKGVDSTLKIQPAKLEDSAVYLCASSLKAGEGEKLFFGSGTQLSVL.

V is TRBV9 and J is TRBJ2-2, with a possible D match to TRBD1 (5 bases). The CDR3 loop spans 17 amino acids. Trimming removed 4 bases from V and 0 bases from J, with 16 bases in between. Germline lookup yields CDR1 SGDLS and CDR2 YYNGEE. The CDR3: CASSRNRQITNTGELFF. In DNA form, the CDR3 reads TGTGCCAGCAGCAGAAACAGACAGATAACGAACACCGGGGAGCTGTTTTTT.

This clone has a handful of counts. The chain is built from TRBV28 and TRBJ2-5; D gene ambiguous. V was shortened by 1 base and J by 5 bases, with 5 bases between the two germline ends. The CDR3 has 12 amino acids. CDR1 is MDHEN, CDR2 SYDVKM, per germline. The CDR3 is CASSLSRETQYF. DNA of the CDR3: TGTGCCAGCAGTTTATCTCGGGAGACCCAGTACTTC.

The V gene is TRBV5-1, the J gene TRBJ2-5; 10 nucleotides line up with TRBD1. Germline CDR1 SGHRS, CDR2 YFSETQ. There are 16 residues in the CDR3. After removal of 1 base from V and 1 base from J, the junction contained 4 bases not matched to a gene. CDR3 nucleotide sequence: TGCGCCAGCAGCTTGAGGGGACAGGGGTCCCAAGAGACCCAGTACTTC. Encoded protein: CASSLRGQGSQETQYF. Full variable domain (missing parts from reference TRBV5-1 and TRBJ2-5): KAGVTQTPRYLIKTRGQQVTLSCSPISGHRSVSWYQQTPGQGLQFLFEYFSETQRNKGNFPGRFSGRQFSNSRSEMNVSTLELGDSALYLCASSLRGQGSQETQYFGPGTRLLVL.

This chain uses TRBV5-1 with TRBJ2-7; 10 bases align to TRBD1. Germline loops: CDR1 SGHRS, CDR2 YFSETQ. Unmatched junction bases numbered 4, after V lost 6 bases and J lost 4 bases. This CDR3 region has 13 residues. The CDR3 protein is CASIGQGGYEQYF. CDR3 DNA sequence: TGCGCCAGCATCGGACAGGGGGGGTACGAGCAGTACTTC.

The chain employs TRBV25-1 and TRBJ1-2; 10 nucleotides line up with TRBD1. Looked up from germline, CDR1 is MGHDK and CDR2 is SYGVNS. The CDR3 consists of 15 residues. The V segment lost 5 bases and the J segment 8 bases; nucleotides outside the gene matches: 11. The CDR3 coding sequence is TGTGCCAGCAGTACCGGGACAGGGGCGTTTTTGGGCTACACCTTC. Translating gives CASSTGTGAFLGYTF.

This chain joins TRBV27 and TRBJ1-1, with D possibly being TRBD1 (6 bases). The CDR3 is made up of 13 amino acids. The V and J ends lost 5 bases and 3 bases respectively, with 10 bases between them. Germline V gene lookup returns CDR1 MNHEY and CDR2 SMNVEV (reference sequence). CDR3: CASSTTGYTEAFF. DNA for the CDR3: TGTGCCAGCAGTACCACAGGGTACACTGAAGCTTTCTTT.

This sequence joins TRBV27 and TRBJ1-5; a weak D match, TRBD1 (6 bases). Per germline, CDR1 MNHEY and CDR2 SMNVEV (reference sequence). The CDR3 has 16 amino acids. Trimming left V 5 bases short and J 0 bases short, with 14 bases between. DNA of the CDR3: TGTGCCAGCAGTCCACTACAGGGAATTAGCAATCAGCCCCAGCATTTT. It is translated as CASSPLQGISNQPQHF.

Regarding this clone: At one boundary the junction diverges from the germline segment, which might be a read error. CDR3 sequence: CASSLYWGESSEQYF. CDR3 DNA: TGTGCCAGCAGCTTATACTGGGGCGAGTCCTCCGAGCAGTACTTC. This chain joins TRBV7-2 and TRBJ2-7; perhaps TRBD1 as D (5 bases). This CDR3 has 15 residues. Germline CDR1 and CDR2: SGHTA and FQGNSA.